This entry lists 31 T cell receptor beta chains sequenced from one sample in a study of blood T cell repertoires in COVID-19. Generated by immunoSEQ multiplex PCR, the TCRdb table keeps only in-frame clones and is missing some. Altogether 180,000 or so clones are present, around 85% being singletons, with the ten largest covering nearly 8.5%. Sequences were obtained from peripheral blood. The receptors come from a man aged 60 to 69 with acute or convalescent COVID-19.

The gene calls are TRBV6-5 and TRBJ2-1, with D tentatively TRBD2 (5 bases). This CDR3 has 11 residues. V lost 7 bases to trimming and J lost 9 bases, with 10 bases between them. CDR1 is MNHEY and CDR2 is SVGAGI in the germline V gene. CDR3 region: CASTQAAEQFF. Here the CDR3 DNA reads TGTGCCAGCACCCAAGCGGCTGAGCAGTTCTTC.

The chain carries TRBV7-8 and TRBJ2-7; unclear D gene. The V end lost 1 base, the J end lost 6 bases, and 4 bases lay between the germline ends. CDR1 SGHVS and CDR2 FQNEAQ come from the germline V gene. The CDR3 sequence is 11 residues long. DNA for the CDR3: TGTGCCAGCAGCTTAGTGCGCGAGCAGTACTTC. It encodes CASSLVREQYF.

V and J are TRBV29-1 and TRBJ2-5; D is possibly TRBD1 (6 bases). This CDR3 is built from 16 residues. Looked up from germline, CDR1 is SQVTM and CDR2 is ANQGSEA. Trimming removed 0 bases from V and 1 base from J, with 15 bases in between. DNA of the CDR3: TGCAGCGTTGAAGATCCGGCAGGGGATGGCCAAGAGACCCAGTACTTC. This gives the protein CSVEDPAGDGQETQYF. The whole variable domain, filled in from reference TRBV29-1 and TRBJ2-5, reads SAVISQKPSRDICQRGTSLTIQCQVDSQVTMMFWYRQQPGQSLTLIATANQGSEATYESGFVIDKFPISRPNLTFSTLTVSNMSPEDSSIYLCSVEDPAGDGQETQYFGPGTRLLVL.

CDR3 nucleotide sequence: TGCAGCGTCCGGACAGGAGGAGGGAACACTGAAGCTTTCTTT. It yields the protein CSVRTGGGNTEAFF. The chain uses TRBV29-1 and TRBJ1-1, with TRBD1 matching over 7 bases. Losses at the gene ends were 6 bases for V and 1 base for J; bases not matched to a gene: 8. Germline V gene lookup returns CDR1 SQVTM and CDR2 ANQGSEA. The CDR3 sequence is 14 residues long.

This clone has a single count. The chain recombines TRBV12-3 or TRBV12-4 with TRBJ1-1; unclear D gene. The V gene lost 3 bases and the J gene lost 4 bases, with 9 bases spanning the gap. This CDR3 spans 13 amino acids. The CDR3 here is CASSLGGGTEAFF. In DNA, the CDR3 is TGTGCCAGCAGTTTGGGAGGAGGCACTGAAGCTTTCTTT.

This chain links TRBV5-1 with TRBJ1-6; weak D call: TRBD1 (6 bases). Germline V gives CDR1 SGHRS, CDR2 YFSETQ. The CDR3 has 16 amino acids. With 0 bases removed from V and 5 bases from J, the gap between germline ends came to 12 bases. The CDR3 region is CASSLGFGQNNSPLHF. The CDR3 DNA is TGCGCCAGCAGCTTGGGGTTTGGACAGAATAATTCACCCCTCCACTTT.

The count of this clone is one. The chain couples TRBV28 to TRBJ1-4, with D possibly TRBD1 on 6 matching bases. The length of the CDR3 is 15 residues. The germline CDR1 and CDR2 sequences are MDHEN and SYDVKM. V lost 2 bases to trimming and J lost 4 bases, with 11 bases between them. The CDR3 is CASSLLGGNNEKLFF. CDR3 nucleotide sequence: TGTGCCAGCAGTTTACTAGGGGGAAATAATGAAAAACTGTTTTTT.

The V call is TRBV29-1, the J call TRBJ2-7; no clear D gene. Trimming took off 5 bases at V and 4 bases at J, with 9 bases between the two ends. There are 11 residues in the CDR3. Looked up from germline, CDR1 is SQVTM and CDR2 is ANQGSEA. This chain's CDR3 is CSVRRGYEQYF. Written as DNA, the CDR3 is TGCAGCGTTAGGCGCGGTTACGAGCAGTACTTC.

The chain combines TRBV7-9 with TRBJ2-2, with D possibly TRBD1 on 6 matching bases. This CDR3 comprises 14 residues. Between the trimmed V and J ends, which lost 5 bases and 6 bases, there was a span of 13 bases. Germline V gene data show CDR1 as SEHNR and CDR2 as FQNEAQ (reference sequence). The CDR3 reads CASSPGQWAGELFF. CDR3 nucleotides: TGTGCCAGCAGCCCAGGACAGTGGGCCGGGGAGCTGTTTTTT.

This chain joins TRBV4-1 and TRBJ1-1; D uncertain. The CDR3 has 14 amino acids. The germline CDR1 and CDR2 sequences are MGHRA and YSYEKL. V lost 3 bases and J lost 1, with 9 bases in between. This CDR3 reads CASSQFQRNTEAFF. The CDR3, as DNA: TGCGCCAGCAGCCAGTTTCAGCGGAACACTGAAGCTTTCTTT.

The chain joins TRBV5-6 to TRBJ2-5, with 9 positions matching TRBD1. Germline assignment: CDR1 SGHDT and CDR2 YYEEEE. The trim removed 4 bases at V and 5 bases at J, leaving 9 bases unmatched. This CDR3 has 15 amino acids. CDR3 nucleotide sequence: TGTGCCAGCAGCAGAATCGGGACAGGGTTGGAGACCCAGTACTTC. As protein: CASSRIGTGLETQYF.

The J gene is TRBJ2-1, the V gene TRBV28; 14 nucleotides agree with TRBD2. V dropped 3 bases and J dropped 8; count of bases not matched to a gene: 6. The CDR3 runs 16 residues. Germline V gene lookup returns CDR1 MDHEN and CDR2 SYDVKM. CDR3 loop: CASSLSGTSGRYEQFF. The CDR3 DNA sequence: TGTGCCAGCAGTTTGTCTGGGACTAGCGGGAGATATGAGCAGTTCTTC.

In its sample, this clone was seen once. V and J are TRBV30 and TRBJ1-5; TRBD1 is a possible D gene (6 bases). Trimming shortened V by 1 base and J by 3 bases, and 10 bases separated the two germline ends. The CDR3 loop spans 14 amino acids. The germline V gene has CDR1 GTSNPN and CDR2 SVGIG (reference sequence). CDR3 nucleotide sequence: TGTGCCTGGAGTGCCGGGACATCCAATCAGCCCCAGCATTTT. It is translated as CAWSAGTSNQPQHF.

The rearrangement joins TRBV28 to TRBJ1-3, with D hard to call. CDR1 MDHEN and CDR2 SYDVKM come from the germline V gene. CDR3 length: 14 amino acids. Trimming took 6 bases from V and 0 from J, leaving 9 bases between them. The CDR3 region has the DNA TGTGCCAGCAGCACTACCTACTCTGGAAACACCATATATTTT. It yields the protein CASSTTYSGNTIYF.

The rearrangement joins TRBV11-3 to TRBJ2-3, with D possibly TRBD1 on 5 matching bases. Trimming took 1 base from V and 2 from J, leaving 7 bases between them. The CDR3 is 14 amino acids. Germline CDR1 reads SGHNT; CDR2 reads YENEEA. The CDR3: CASSLGGLTDTQYF. CDR3 nucleotide sequence: TGTGCCAGCAGCTTAGGGGGCCTCACAGATACGCAGTATTTT.

The chain combines TRBV24-1 with TRBJ2-5; a weak D match, TRBD1 (5 bases). V dropped 4 bases and J dropped 4 bases, with 15 bases sitting between them. The CDR3 totals 15 residues. Germline V CDR1 and CDR2: KGHDR, SFDVKD. The DNA of the CDR3 is TGTGCCACCAGTGACTCCGGACGCACAGGAGAGACCCAGTACTTC. Translating gives CATSDSGRTGETQYF.

The chain couples TRBV28 to TRBJ2-1; tentative D call: TRBD1 (6 bases). Germline values: CDR1 MDHEN, CDR2 SYDVKM. Trimming removed 4 bases from V and 2 bases from J, with 12 bases in between. CDR3 length equals 15 residues. The DNA of the CDR3 is TGTGCCAGCAGTTCCACAGGGACCCCCTACAATGAGCAGTTCTTC. It specifies CASSSTGTPYNEQFF.

This clone was seen a handful of times. This chain uses TRBV24-1 with TRBJ2-3, with 12 bases lining up with TRBD1. The CDR3 has 19 residues. Germline CDR1 reads KGHDR; CDR2 reads SFDVKD. J gave up 1 base and V 3 bases, and 10 bases lay outside the gene matches. In DNA form, the CDR3 reads TGTGCCACCAGTGATCGGGACAGGGGGCGGGGGTACGGCACAGATACGCAGTATTTT. It is translated as CATSDRDRGRGYGTDTQYF.

In its sample, this clone was seen once. The chain carries TRBV13 and TRBJ2-3; TRBD2 matches 11 bases. Germline trimming cut 0 bases from V and 3 bases from J; bases unmatched to any gene: 5. Germline CDR1 is PRHDT and CDR2 is FYEKMQ (reference sequence). The CDR3 sequence is 17 residues long. This CDR3 reads CASSLGLAGGNTDTQYF. Here the CDR3 DNA reads TGTGCCAGCAGCTTAGGTCTAGCGGGAGGAAATACAGATACGCAGTATTTT.

V is TRBV5-1 and J is TRBJ1-1; 7 nucleotides align to TRBD1. Germline loops: CDR1 SGHRS, CDR2 YFSETQ. This CDR3 has 16 residues. V was pared by 4 bases and J by 1 base, with 10 bases of the junction left unmatched. This CDR3 reads CASSPTTGAQNTEAFF. DNA of the CDR3: TGCGCCAGCAGCCCGACAACAGGGGCCCAGAACACTGAAGCTTTCTTT.

The chain combines TRBV11-2 with TRBJ2-1; TRBD2 agrees at 7 bases. This CDR3 spans 15 amino acids. Germline CDR1 and CDR2: SGHAT and FQNNGV. The J segment lost 4 bases and the V segment lost 6 bases, leaving 9 bases of the junction unmatched. The CDR3: CASRSLAAPYNEQFF. DNA for the CDR3: TGTGCCAGCAGATCCCTAGCGGCTCCTTACAATGAGCAGTTCTTC.

The J gene is TRBJ2-3, the V gene TRBV30; D is unclear. This CDR3 region has 12 residues. Germline V gives CDR1 GTSNPN, CDR2 SVGIG (reference sequence). With 0 bases removed from V and 4 bases from J, the gap between germline ends came to 5 bases. The CDR3 DNA sequence: TGTGCCTGGAGTGTCGAGGCAGATACGCAGTATTTT. Translated: CAWSVEADTQYF.

The chain links TRBV6-5 to TRBJ1-1; 7 bases agree with TRBD1. The CDR3 runs to 12 residues. Germline V CDR1 and CDR2: MNHEY, SVGAGI. V lost 5 bases, J lost 7 bases, and 4 bases stayed unmatched. The CDR3 region is CASSRGQSEAFF. CDR3 DNA: TGTGCCAGCAGTAGGGGACAGAGTGAAGCTTTCTTT.

V gene TRBV7-2 combines with J gene TRBJ2-2; possibly TRBD1 for D (5 bases). The CDR3 runs to 15 residues. The V end was cut by 2 bases, the J end by 4 bases, with 11 bases between. The germline CDR1 and CDR2 sequences are SGHTA and FQGNSA. Written as DNA, the CDR3 is TGTGCCAGCAGCTTAAAGCGCCAGGGCACCGGGGAGCTGTTTTTT. Its translation: CASSLKRQGTGELFF.

This chain joins TRBV30 and TRBJ2-7; D ambiguous. Per germline, CDR1 GTSNPN and CDR2 SVGIG (reference sequence). The CDR3 is 16 residues long. Trimming shortened V by 2 bases and J by 3 bases, and 20 bases separated the two germline ends. CDR3 protein: CAWSIVLGRGGYEQYF. The CDR3 region has the DNA TGTGCCTGGAGTATAGTGCTAGGCCGAGGCGGCTACGAGCAGTACTTC.

This chain joins TRBV28 and TRBJ2-5, with D possibly TRBD2 on 7 matching bases. Trimming removed 2 bases at V and 5 bases at J, with 18 bases between. This CDR3 contains 16 residues. CDR1 is MDHEN, CDR2 SYDVKM, per germline. The CDR3 bases are TGTGCCAGCAGTTTAAGACGATTCGGGGGGCAGGAGACCCAGTACTTC. Encoded protein: CASSLRRFGGQETQYF.

This chain joins TRBV10-3 and TRBJ2-4; TRBD2 might be the D (6 bases). The length of the CDR3 is 14 residues. Deletions cut 2 bases from V and 1 base from J, with 6 bases between. Looked up from germline, CDR1 is ENHRY and CDR2 is SYGVKD. CDR3 amino acids: CAISEGTAKNIQYF. CDR3 coding DNA: TGTGCCATCAGTGAGGGGACTGCCAAAAACATTCAGTACTTC.

The chain uses TRBV9 and TRBJ2-1; TRBD2 matches 7 bases. Germline V gives CDR1 SGDLS, CDR2 YYNGEE. V shed 2 bases, J shed 6 bases, and the junction held 8 bases outside the gene matches. The CDR3 has 15 amino acids. CDR3 protein: CASSVAGELTNEQFF. DNA of the CDR3: TGTGCCAGCAGCGTTGCGGGAGAACTCACCAATGAGCAGTTCTTC. Using reference TRBV9 and TRBJ2-1 for the parts outside the CDR3, the full variable domain is DSGVTQTPKHLITATGQRVTLRCSPRSGDLSVYWYQQSLDQGLQFLIQYYNGEERAKGNILERFSAQQFPDLHSELNLSSLELGDSALYFCASSVAGELTNEQFFGPGTRLTVL.

This chain connects TRBV5-5 to TRBJ1-3, with D perhaps TRBD1 (6 bases). CDR1 is SGHKS and CDR2 is YYEKEE in the germline V gene (reference sequence). Trimming cost V 0 bases and J 0 bases, with 13 bases left between them. The CDR3 is 17 residues long. The CDR3 reads CASSLVTGIFSGNTIYF. DNA of the CDR3: TGTGCCAGCAGCTTGGTAACAGGGATATTCTCTGGAAACACCATATATTTT.

The chain employs TRBV28 and TRBJ2-2, with D perhaps TRBD2 (5 bases). Trimming removed 5 bases at V and 9 bases at J, with 16 bases between. Germline CDR1 reads MDHEN; CDR2 reads SYDVKM. The CDR3 sequence is 14 residues long. The chain's CDR3 is CASSTRVPRWELFF. The CDR3 nucleotides read TGTGCCAGCAGTACTAGGGTGCCACGATGGGAGCTGTTTTTT.

V is TRBV19 and J is TRBJ2-1, with D perhaps matching TRBD2 (5 bases). Germline V lookup: CDR1 LNHDA, CDR2 SQIVND (reference sequence). V lost 3 bases and J lost 10, with 10 bases in between. The CDR3 totals 12 residues. The DNA for the CDR3 is TGTGCCAGTAGTATTCCGGGGTGGGAGCAGTTCTTC. Its protein product is CASSIPGWEQFF.